This entry concerns a single T cell receptor beta chain. Its antigen remains unidentified. The length of the CDR3 is 16 residues. CDR1 SGHAT and CDR2 FQNNGV come from the germline V gene. Between the trimmed V and J ends, which lost 5 bases and 1 base, there was a span of 17 bases. Making the TCR beta libraries involved quantitative 5'-RACE with molecular barcodes. MiXCR was run by TCRdb on the 5' RACE reads, yielding one entry per CDR3 protein. The sample records 350,000 or so distinct CDR3 sequences, 8% being singletons. This entry comes from a study of CD8 T cells in ankylosing spondylitis. Study observations and caveats: A motif in TCR beta, a set of 8 or 9 highly homologous variants, appeared characteristic of ankylosing spondylitis blood.

Input material: blood, either unsorted or a sorted T cell fraction (not recorded which). The clonotype comes from a male donor with ankylosing spondylitis. The genes are TRBV11-2 and TRBJ1-1; perhaps TRBD1 as D (5 bases). The CDR3 reads CASSPRGWRGNTEAFF. CDR3 in DNA: TGTGCCAGCAGCCCCCGAGGGTGGAGGGGGAACACTGAAGCTTTCTTT.